This T cell receptor (beta chain) was retrieved from a study of blood T cells in healthy people across ages. Worth noting for this clonotype: The antigen remains unidentified.

There were at least 5.5 micrograms of total RNA extracted from every sample. General study points: Strong correlation was found linking TCR beta diversity to naive T cell percentage.

A second PCR, run for roughly 7 to 12 cycles, used a sample-barcoded 5' primer plus a J-beta primer mix. A 12-random-nucleotide template-switch adaptor tagged each cDNA molecule. One entry per CDR3 protein results from TCRdb running MiXCR on the 5' RACE reads. The sample consists of about 1.5 million distinct CDR3 sequences, roughly 43% of them appearing once. Sample: blood. The clonotype comes from a woman aged 18-29 years in good health.

The CDR3 spells CASSPGQGNLVQPQHF. The CDR3 DNA is TGTGCCAGCTCACCGGGACAGGGGAATTTAGTTCAGCCCCAGCATTTT. The chain uses TRBV18 and TRBJ1-5, with TRBD1 matching 10 bases. The CDR3 extends over 16 amino acids. CDR1 and CDR2 (germline): KGHSH, LQKENI. With V trimmed by 3 bases and J by 6 bases, 8 bases remained unmatched. The full variable domain, rest sourced from reference TRBV18 and TRBJ1-5, is NAGVMQNPRHLVRRRGQEARLRCSPMKGHSHVYWYRQLPEEGLKFMVYLQKENIIDESGMPKERFSAEFPKEGPSILRIQQVVRGDSAAYFCASSPGQGNLVQPQHFGDGTRLSIL.